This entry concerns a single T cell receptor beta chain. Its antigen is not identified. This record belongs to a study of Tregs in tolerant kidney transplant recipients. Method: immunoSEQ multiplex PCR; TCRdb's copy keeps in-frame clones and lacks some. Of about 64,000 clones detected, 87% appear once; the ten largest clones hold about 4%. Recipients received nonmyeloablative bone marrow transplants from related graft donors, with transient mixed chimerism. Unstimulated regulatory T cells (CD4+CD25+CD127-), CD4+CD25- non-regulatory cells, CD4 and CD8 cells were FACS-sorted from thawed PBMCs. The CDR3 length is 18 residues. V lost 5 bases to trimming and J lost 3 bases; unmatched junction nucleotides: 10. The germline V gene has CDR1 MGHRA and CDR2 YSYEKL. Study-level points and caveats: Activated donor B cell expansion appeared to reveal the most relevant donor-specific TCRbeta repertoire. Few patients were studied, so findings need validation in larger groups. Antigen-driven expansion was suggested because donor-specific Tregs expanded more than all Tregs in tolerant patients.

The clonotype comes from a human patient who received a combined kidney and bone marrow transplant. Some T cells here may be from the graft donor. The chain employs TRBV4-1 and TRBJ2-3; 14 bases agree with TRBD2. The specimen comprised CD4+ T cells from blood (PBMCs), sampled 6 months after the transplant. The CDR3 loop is CASSTKERTSGGTDTQYF. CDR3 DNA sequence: TGCGCCAGCAGCACGAAGGAACGGACTAGCGGGGGGACAGATACGCAGTATTTT.